The 20 T cell receptor beta chains listed next were all sequenced from one sample in a study of cytomegalovirus exposure and HLA in healthy donors. Primers for the PCR totalled 60 Vbeta and 13 Jbeta. Data came from immunoSEQ multiplex PCR; TCRdb stores just in-frame clones and leaves some out. The repertoire consists of 90,000 to 110,000 clones, with roughly 80% occurring once and the leading ten covering 7% to 9%. The sequenced material came from PBMCs. These receptors were collected from a woman between 50 and 59 years old in good health and CMV-seropositive.

This chain uses TRBV28 with TRBJ2-5, with 12 bases fitting TRBD1. V trimming: 8 bases; J trimming: 5 bases; junction bases outside the gene matches: 12. Germline V lookup: CDR1 MDHEN, CDR2 SYDVKM. This CDR3 spans 16 amino acids. CDR3 in amino acids: CASCGLGTGGRETQYF. CDR3 coding DNA: TGTGCCAGCTGCGGACTCGGGACAGGGGGCCGGGAGACCCAGTACTTC.

The CDR3 loop reads CASSLAGTVNTGELFF. The CDR3 DNA reads TGTGCCAGCAGCTTAGCCGGGACAGTGAACACCGGGGAGCTGTTTTTT. The chain has TRBV9 and TRBJ2-2; 7 bases agree with TRBD1. This CDR3 contains 16 residues. J gave up 1 base and V 4 bases, and 7 bases lay outside the gene matches. From germline, CDR1 is SGDLS and CDR2 YYNGEE. Supplemented by reference TRBV9 and TRBJ2-2, the full variable domain reads DSGVTQTPKHLITATGQRVTLRCSPRSGDLSVYWYQQSLDQGLQFLIQYYNGEERAKGNILERFSAQQFPDLHSELNLSSLELGDSALYFCASSLAGTVNTGELFFGEGSRLTVL.

This rearrangement joins TRBV19 to TRBJ2-3; 10 bases agree with TRBD2. The CDR3 covers 16 residues. The germline V gene has CDR1 LNHDA and CDR2 SQIVND (reference sequence). The V segment lost 5 bases and the J segment 0 bases; nucleotides outside the gene matches: 5. In nucleotides, the CDR3 is TGTGCCAGTAGTTCCATAGCGGGGGGAAGCACAGATACGCAGTATTTT. It specifies CASSSIAGGSTDTQYF.

This clone was seen a few times. The CDR3 loop reads CASSSIRVTDTQYF. CDR3 bases: TGTGCCAGCAGTTCCATCAGGGTTACAGATACGCAGTATTTT. This chain connects TRBV27 to TRBJ2-3, with D perhaps TRBD1 (5 bases). Germline CDR1 is MNHEY and CDR2 is SMNVEV (reference sequence). V shed 4 bases and J shed 3 bases, with 11 bases lying between them. The CDR3 contains 14 residues.

CDR3 in DNA: TGTGCCAGCAGCCCCAAGGGACAGGCGACCTACGAGCAGTACTTC. Protein product: CASSPKGQATYEQYF. V is TRBV27 and J is TRBJ2-7; 8 bases agree with TRBD1. Per germline, CDR1 MNHEY and CDR2 SMNVEV (reference sequence). J gave up 2 bases and V 6 bases, and 9 bases lay outside the gene matches. The CDR3 loop spans 15 amino acids.

With respect to this clone: One junction end disagrees with the germline gene, perhaps due to a read error. The chain recombines TRBV6-1 with TRBJ2-6; perhaps TRBD2 as D (6 bases). The CDR3 runs 14 residues. The V gene's germline CDR1 is MNHNS and CDR2 SASEGT. CDR3 residues: CASRLVGGANGLTF. DNA of the CDR3: TGTGCCAGCCGTCTCGTAGGCGGGGCCAACGGCCTGACTTTC.

The J gene is TRBJ1-3, the V gene TRBV9; D gene ambiguous. This CDR3 has 13 amino acids. V shed 0 bases and J shed 5 bases, with 6 bases lying between them. Germline CDR1 reads SGDLS; CDR2 reads YYNGEE. The CDR3 bases are TGTGCCAGCAGCGTAGAGAGCAGAAACACCATATATTTT. Translating gives CASSVESRNTIYF.

This clone has only a few counts. The chain couples TRBV6-1 to TRBJ2-7; 8 bases are a match to TRBD1. Germline CDR1 and CDR2: MNHNS and SASEGT. Trimming removed 5 bases from V and 1 base from J; junction bases left unmatched: 4. CDR3 length: 14 residues. CDR3 DNA: TGTGCCAGCAGTACACGGACAGGGTCCTACGAGCAGTACTTC. It is translated as CASSTRTGSYEQYF.

CDR3 residues: CASRAEGANTGELFF. CDR3 DNA sequence: TGTGCCAGCAGGGCTGAGGGGGCGAACACCGGGGAGCTGTTTTTT. The chain uses TRBV6-4 and TRBJ2-2; D is perhaps TRBD1 (6 bases). This CDR3 comprises 15 residues. Deletions cut 6 bases from V and 0 bases from J, with 11 bases between. Germline-derived CDR1 and CDR2 are MRHNA and SNTAGT.

The J gene is TRBJ2-2, the V gene TRBV11-2; TRBD2 matches 9 bases. With 2 bases clipped from V and 5 bases from J, the junction kept 3 bases outside the gene matches. There are 15 residues in the CDR3. In germline, CDR1 is SGHAT, CDR2 FQNNGV. The CDR3 reads CASSLSAGGTGELFF. The CDR3 DNA is TGTGCCAGCAGCTTATCAGCGGGGGGTACCGGGGAGCTGTTTTTT.

The gene calls are TRBV7-2 and TRBJ2-5, with D possibly matching TRBD2 (7 bases). The CDR3 contains 16 residues. Germline loops: CDR1 SGHTA, CDR2 FQGNSA. V was shortened by 2 bases and J by 1 base, with 14 bases between the two germline ends. The CDR3 sequence is CASSLPLGGGQETQYF. Written as DNA, the CDR3 is TGTGCCAGCAGCTTACCCCTAGGGGGGGGCCAAGAGACCCAGTACTTC.

Here the CDR3 reads CASSPRAGGAGELFF. The CDR3 coding sequence is TGTGCCAGCAGCCCGAGGGCGGGAGGGGCCGGGGAGCTGTTTTTT. The rearrangement links TRBV7-7 to TRBJ2-2, with 9 positions matching TRBD2. This CDR3 region has 15 residues. The germline CDR1 and CDR2 sequences are SSHAT and FNYEAQ (reference sequence). With 5 bases clipped from V and 6 bases from J, the junction kept 7 bases outside the gene matches.

The CDR3 spells CASSQLQGNIQYF. The CDR3 region has the DNA TGCGCCAGCAGCCAACTACAGGGGAACATTCAGTACTTC. V and J are TRBV4-1 and TRBJ2-4; TRBD1 matches 7 bases. V trimming: 2 bases; J trimming: 7 bases; junction bases outside the gene matches: 2. Looked up from germline, CDR1 is MGHRA and CDR2 is YSYEKL. The CDR3 length is 13 residues.

The chain carries TRBV11-2 and TRBJ2-4; D possibly corresponds to TRBD2 (6 bases). Germline values: CDR1 SGHAT, CDR2 FQNNGV. The germline V and J ends were trimmed by 1 base and 7 bases, with 17 bases remaining between them. CDR3 length: 16 residues. CDR3 region: CASSLGRALRENIQYF. The CDR3 DNA reads as TGTGCCAGCAGCTTAGGGAGGGCCTTGAGAGAGAACATTCAGTACTTC. Full variable domain (outside the CDR3, taken from reference TRBV11-2 and TRBJ2-4): EAGVAQSPRYKIIEKRQSVAFWCNPISGHATLYWYQQILGQGPKLLIQFQNNGVVDDSQLPKDRFSAERLKGVDSTLKIQPAKLEDSAVYLCASSLGRALRENIQYFGAGTRLSVL.

In its sample, this clone was seen a few times. The CDR3 region has the DNA TGTGCCAGCAGCTTAGGACAGGTTAATTCACCCCTCCACTTT. This sequence encodes CASSLGQVNSPLHF. The chain recombines TRBV7-6 with TRBJ1-6, with a tentative D call TRBD1 (6 bases). The CDR3 extends over 14 amino acids. Germline V gene data show CDR1 as SGHVS and CDR2 as FNYEAQ. V lost 1 base to trimming and J lost 6 bases, with 7 bases between them.

The sample holds a few counts of this clone. The chain is built from TRBV9 and TRBJ2-7; 13 bases align to TRBD2. Germline CDR1 reads SGDLS; CDR2 reads YYNGEE. The junction had 8 bases not matched to a gene; V was cut back by 3 bases and J by 5 bases. The CDR3 sequence is 16 residues long. The CDR3 reads CASSAGTSGTFDEQYF. The DNA for the CDR3 is TGTGCCAGCAGCGCCGGGACTAGCGGGACCTTTGACGAGCAGTACTTC.

This clone was counted a few times. The chain has TRBV4-1 and TRBJ2-5; D gene uncertain. The CDR3 sequence is 13 residues long. CDR1 and CDR2 from the germline V gene are MGHRA and YSYEKL. V was shortened by 4 bases and J by 5 bases, with 11 bases between the two germline ends. This chain's CDR3 is CASSPSPGETQYF. As DNA, the CDR3 is TGCGCCAGCAGCCCCAGCCCCGGGGAGACCCAGTACTTC.

The chain carries TRBV29-1 and TRBJ1-5; TRBD1 aligns across 7 bases. After removal of 2 bases from V and 1 base from J, the junction contained 5 bases not matched to a gene. The CDR3 consists of 15 residues. CDR1 and CDR2 (germline): SQVTM, ANQGSEA. The CDR3 protein is CSVELGGGSNQPQHF. DNA for the CDR3: TGCAGCGTTGAATTAGGGGGCGGAAGCAATCAGCCCCAGCATTTT.

The chain employs TRBV7-9 and TRBJ1-1, with 7 bases matching TRBD1. In germline, CDR1 is SEHNR, CDR2 FQNEAQ (reference sequence). V shed 8 bases and J 3 bases; nucleotides not matched to a gene: 18. The CDR3 length is 17 residues. The CDR3 sequence is CASGPSPGQERDTEAFF. For the CDR3, the DNA is TGTGCCAGCGGCCCTTCCCCCGGACAGGAACGGGACACTGAAGCTTTCTTT.

V and J are TRBV18 and TRBJ2-5; D gene unclear. CDR3 length equals 14 residues. Trimming removed 6 bases from V and 5 bases from J, with 16 bases in between. Germline V gene data show CDR1 as KGHSH and CDR2 as LQKENI. The CDR3 reads CASSRARMLETQYF. DNA of the CDR3: TGTGCCAGCTCCCGTGCGAGAATGTTGGAGACCCAGTACTTC.